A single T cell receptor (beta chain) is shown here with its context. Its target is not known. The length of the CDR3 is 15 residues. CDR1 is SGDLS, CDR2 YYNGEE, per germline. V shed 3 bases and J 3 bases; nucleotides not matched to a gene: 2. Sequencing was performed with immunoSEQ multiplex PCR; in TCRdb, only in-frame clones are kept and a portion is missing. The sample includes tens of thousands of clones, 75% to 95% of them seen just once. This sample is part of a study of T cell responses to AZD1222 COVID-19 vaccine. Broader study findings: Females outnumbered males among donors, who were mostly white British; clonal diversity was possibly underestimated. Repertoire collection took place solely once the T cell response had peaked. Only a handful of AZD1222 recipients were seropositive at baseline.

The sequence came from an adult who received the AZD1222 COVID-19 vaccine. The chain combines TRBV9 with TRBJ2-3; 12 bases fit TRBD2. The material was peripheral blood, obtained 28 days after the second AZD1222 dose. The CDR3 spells CASSGLAGETDTQYF. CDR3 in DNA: TGTGCCAGCAGCGGACTAGCGGGAGAGACAGATACGCAGTATTTT. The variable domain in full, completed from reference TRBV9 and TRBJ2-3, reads DSGVTQTPKHLITATGQRVTLRCSPRSGDLSVYWYQQSLDQGLQFLIQYYNGEERAKGNILERFSAQQFPDLHSELNLSSLELGDSALYFCASSGLAGETDTQYFGPGTRLTVL.